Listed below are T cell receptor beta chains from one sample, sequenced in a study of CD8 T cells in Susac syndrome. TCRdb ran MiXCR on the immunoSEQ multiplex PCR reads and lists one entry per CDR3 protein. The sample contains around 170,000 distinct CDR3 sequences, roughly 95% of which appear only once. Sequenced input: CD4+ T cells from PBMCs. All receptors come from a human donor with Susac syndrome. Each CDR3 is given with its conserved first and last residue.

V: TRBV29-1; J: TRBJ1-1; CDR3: CSVEERGPTREAFF
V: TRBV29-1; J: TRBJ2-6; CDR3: CSVEFPGGPANVLTF
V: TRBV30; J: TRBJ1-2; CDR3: CAWTRDYGYTF
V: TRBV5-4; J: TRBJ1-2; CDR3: CASNSQGGTGEGYGYTF
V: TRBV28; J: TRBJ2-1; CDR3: CASSRQGGDNEQFF
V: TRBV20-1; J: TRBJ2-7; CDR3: CSRGQNYEQYF
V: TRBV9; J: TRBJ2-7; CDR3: CASSPYGYLYEQYF
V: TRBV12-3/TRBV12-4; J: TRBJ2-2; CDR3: CASRGQLNTGELFF
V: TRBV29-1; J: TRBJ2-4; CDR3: CSVPWTKNIQYF
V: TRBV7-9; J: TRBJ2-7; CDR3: CASSIRARDEQYF
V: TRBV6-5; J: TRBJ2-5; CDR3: CASSRDSQETQYF
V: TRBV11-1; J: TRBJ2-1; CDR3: CASSSRVRSYNEQFF
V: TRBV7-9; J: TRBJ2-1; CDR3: CASSLSTPYNEQFF
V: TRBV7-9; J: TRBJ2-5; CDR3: CASSPSRSGSAETQYF
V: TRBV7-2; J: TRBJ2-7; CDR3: CASSAPSGSTYEQYF
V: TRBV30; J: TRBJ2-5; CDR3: CAWRQSETQYF
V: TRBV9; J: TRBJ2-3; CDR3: CASSSRPRTDTQYF